The 20 T cell receptor beta chains below all came from one sample that was sequenced in a study of T cell changes during pregnancy in multiple sclerosis (dated by TCRdb to between 2017 and 2020). The library was obtained by the immunoSEQ multiplex PCR assay. Here the immuneACCESS table is served through TCRdb, limited to in-frame sequences with V and J called. Missing clones are a known gap in these copies; in checked studies unresolved V genes cover under half, and the rest lacks a known reason. This sample lists approximately 30,000 clones; roughly 89% were detected once. Approximately 0.77% of the sample is taken by the ten largest. This specimen consisted of CD4+ T cells from peripheral blood mononuclear cells, obtained in the second trimester of pregnancy. The receptors stem from a female donor with multiple sclerosis, enrolled in a pregnancy study.

The chain is built from TRBV19 and TRBJ1-6; 8 nucleotides agree with TRBD1. The CDR3 loop spans 15 amino acids. The trim removed 1 base at V and 6 bases at J, leaving 2 bases unmatched. Germline-derived CDR1 and CDR2 are LNHDA and SQIVND (reference sequence). The CDR3 nucleotides read TGTGCCAGTAGTATAGCAGGGGGCGGTAATTCACCCCTCCACTTT. Translation gives CASSIAGGGNSPLHF.

The V call is TRBV7-9, the J call TRBJ1-1; a possible D gene is TRBD1 (6 bases). CDR1 is SEHNR and CDR2 is FQNEAQ in the germline V gene (reference sequence). The CDR3 loop spans 15 amino acids. Trimming left V 2 bases short and J 1 base short, with 11 bases between. The CDR3 DNA follows: TGTGCCAGCAGCTTATGGGGGGGGCGGAACACTGAAGCTTTCTTT. Translation: CASSLWGGRNTEAFF. Using reference TRBV7-9 and TRBJ1-1 for the parts outside the CDR3, the full variable domain is DTGVSQNPRHKITKRGQNVTFRCDPISEHNRLYWYRQTLGQGPEFLTYFQNEAQLEKSRLLSDRFSAERPKGSFSTLEIQRTEQGDSAMYLCASSLWGGRNTEAFFGQGTRLTVV.

This chain uses TRBV6-1 with TRBJ1-1; tentative D call: TRBD1 (5 bases). In germline, CDR1 is MNHNS, CDR2 SASEGT. V lost 5 bases to trimming and J lost 8 bases, with 21 bases between them. This CDR3 has 15 residues. The CDR3 sequence: CASSRPNAGLQEAFF. The CDR3 DNA reads TGTGCCAGCAGTCGCCCGAACGCAGGGCTTCAGGAAGCTTTCTTT.

The chain couples TRBV7-8 to TRBJ1-5; TRBD1 might be the D (5 bases). The CDR3 spans 17 residues. V was trimmed by 1 base and J by 5 bases, leaving 18 bases between them. In germline, CDR1 is SGHVS, CDR2 FQNEAQ. The chain's CDR3 is CASSLGRVGRVDQPQHF. The CDR3 DNA reads TGTGCCAGCAGCTTAGGCAGGGTTGGGAGGGTGGATCAGCCCCAGCATTTT.

The chain joins TRBV6-1 to TRBJ1-5, with a weak D call TRBD1 (5 bases). CDR1 and CDR2 (germline): MNHNS, SASEGT. This CDR3 comprises 13 residues. V shed 6 bases and J shed 8 bases, with 14 bases lying between them. Here the CDR3 reads CASRETVSKPQHF. The CDR3 DNA is TGTGCCAGCAGGGAGACAGTGTCAAAGCCCCAGCATTTT.

The chain employs TRBV5-6 and TRBJ2-3; D may be TRBD1 (6 bases). The CDR3 loop spans 19 amino acids. V shed 5 bases and J shed 2 bases, with 27 bases lying between them. The germline CDR1 and CDR2 sequences are SGHDT and YYEEEE. Here the CDR3 DNA reads TGTGCCAGCAGTCCTTCTCTACCTCGGGACATGAGTTTCACAGATACGCAGTATTTT. It codes for CASSPSLPRDMSFTDTQYF. The full variable domain, completed using reference TRBV5-6 and TRBJ2-3, is DAGVTQSPTHLIKTRGQQVTLRCSPKSGHDTVSWYQQALGQGPQFIFQYYEEEERQRGNFPDRFSGHQFPNYSSELNVNALLLGDSALYLCASSPSLPRDMSFTDTQYFGPGTRLTVL.

The chain combines TRBV10-2 with TRBJ2-1, with TRBD2 identical over 14 bases. The CDR3 is 18 residues long. V dropped 2 bases and J dropped 8; count of bases not matched to a gene: 11. Per germline, CDR1 WSHSY and CDR2 SAAADI. The CDR3 spells CASSEPGLAGALVDEQFF. The CDR3 nucleotides are TGCGCCAGCAGTGAGCCGGGACTAGCGGGGGCTTTGGTGGATGAGCAGTTCTTC.

This chain joins TRBV7-2 and TRBJ2-3; D is unresolved. This CDR3 is 14 amino acids long. V was trimmed by 5 bases and J by 2 bases, leaving 11 bases between them. CDR1 is SGHTA, CDR2 FQGNSA, per germline. CDR3 loop: CASSAHLLTDTQYF. The CDR3 DNA is TGTGCCAGCAGCGCCCACCTACTCACAGATACGCAGTATTTT.

In its sample, this clone was seen once. The V call is TRBV7-8, the J call TRBJ2-3; no clear D. Germline V lookup: CDR1 SGHVS, CDR2 FQNEAQ. CDR3 length equals 13 residues. V was shortened by 1 base and J by 6 bases, with 8 bases between the two germline ends. The chain's CDR3 is CASSLGIGDTQYF. Written as DNA, the CDR3 is TGTGCCAGCAGCTTAGGTATCGGGGATACGCAGTATTTT.

CDR3 DNA sequence: TGCGCCAGCAGCCAAGATAATGGGGGACTAGCGGGAGCAGATACGCAGTATTTT. Translation: CASSQDNGGLAGADTQYF. The J gene is TRBJ2-3, the V gene TRBV4-1, with TRBD2 matching 14 bases. Germline V gene lookup returns CDR1 MGHRA and CDR2 YSYEKL. The CDR3 extends over 18 amino acids. V lost 0 bases and J lost 4; bases outside the gene matches: 6.

The chain couples TRBV2 to TRBJ2-3, with TRBD1 as a possible D gene (5 bases). Germline CDR1 is SNHLY and CDR2 is FYNNEI. V lost 5 bases and J lost 2, with 17 bases in between. The CDR3 totals 16 residues. The CDR3 coding sequence is TGTGCCAGCAGTTTTCAGGGTTCAGGGTCCACAGATACGCAGTATTTT. As protein: CASSFQGSGSTDTQYF.

This chain links TRBV28 with TRBJ1-6, with TRBD1 matching over 9 bases. This CDR3 comprises 14 residues. V shed 5 bases and J 18 bases; nucleotides not matched to a gene: 14. CDR1 is MDHEN, CDR2 SYDVKM, per germline. The CDR3 nucleotides read TGTGCCAGCAGTCTACCGGGACAGGGAAAGCTTACCCACTTT. Translation gives CASSLPGQGKLTHF.

The chain is built from TRBV25-1 and TRBJ2-5; maybe TRBD2 (5 bases). The germline V and J ends were trimmed by 2 bases and 2 bases, with 15 bases remaining between them. The CDR3 sequence is 16 residues long. Germline values: CDR1 MGHDK, CDR2 SYGVNS. The CDR3 DNA reads as TGTGCCAGCAGTGAAGGGGAGCGAGTTTTTCAAGAGACCCAGTACTTC. The encoded protein is CASSEGERVFQETQYF.

This chain connects TRBV7-8 to TRBJ2-3; D might be TRBD1 (6 bases). The germline V gene encodes CDR1 SGHVS and CDR2 FQNEAQ. This CDR3 has 13 residues. Trimming cost V 3 bases and J 4 bases, with 8 bases left between them. The CDR3 protein is CASSFYRADTQYF. CDR3 sequence (DNA): TGTGCCAGCAGCTTCTACAGGGCAGATACGCAGTATTTT.

This chain connects TRBV9 to TRBJ2-1; 7 positions match TRBD2. Trimming at V came to 0 bases and at J to 0 bases, leaving 3 bases not matched to a gene. The CDR3 spans 16 residues. Germline V gene data show CDR1 as SGDLS and CDR2 as YYNGEE. The DNA of the CDR3 is TGTGCCAGCAGCGTAGGCAGCGGGGCCTCCTACAATGAGCAGTTCTTC. Translated: CASSVGSGASYNEQFF.

The V and J genes are TRBV2 and TRBJ1-6, with 8 bases fitting TRBD1. The J segment lost 9 bases and the V segment lost 0 bases, leaving 7 bases of the junction unmatched. Germline V gives CDR1 SNHLY, CDR2 FYNNEI. The CDR3 contains 16 residues. CDR3 bases: TGTGCCAGCAGTGAAGCGCAGTCAGGGGGCGGTTCACCCCTCCACTTT. Protein sequence: CASSEAQSGGGSPLHF.

This chain links TRBV28 with TRBJ1-1, with 7 bases fitting TRBD1. CDR1 is MDHEN, CDR2 SYDVKM, per germline. The trim removed 7 bases at V and 1 base at J, leaving 12 bases unmatched. CDR3 length: 16 residues. The CDR3 region is CASKADRDRGNTEAFF. DNA for the CDR3: TGTGCCAGCAAGGCCGACAGGGATAGAGGGAACACTGAAGCTTTCTTT.

V is TRBV5-4 and J is TRBJ1-2; 7 positions match TRBD1. Germline V gene data show CDR1 as SGHNT and CDR2 as YYREEE (reference sequence). Trimming at V came to 1 base and at J to 5 bases, leaving 2 bases not matched to a gene. The CDR3 is 13 residues long. For the CDR3, the DNA is TGTGCCAGCAGCTTGACAGGGGCTTATGGCTACACCTTC. It is translated as CASSLTGAYGYTF.

In this sample, this clone turned up once. This sequence joins TRBV7-2 and TRBJ2-7; TRBD1 agrees at 9 bases. This CDR3 is 17 amino acids long. The germline gives CDR1 SGHTA, CDR2 FQGNSA. V was clipped by 2 bases and J by 9 bases; unmatched bases: 17. Here the CDR3 DNA reads TGTGCCAGCAGCTTATTTAACTCTCGACAGGGGGTTTCACCGCAGTACTTC. This sequence encodes CASSLFNSRQGVSPQYF.

The CDR3 is CASSNQRGIGNEQFF. As DNA, the CDR3 is TGTGCCAGTAGTAACCAGCGGGGGATCGGGAATGAGCAGTTCTTC. J is TRBJ2-1 and V is TRBV19, with 8 positions matching TRBD2. Germline V lookup: CDR1 LNHDA, CDR2 SQIVND (reference sequence). Unmatched junction bases numbered 9, after V lost 4 bases and J lost 7 bases. The CDR3 extends over 15 amino acids. The full variable domain, completed using reference TRBV19 and TRBJ2-1, is DGGITQSPKYLFRKEGQNVTLSCEQNLNHDAMYWYRQDPGQGLRLIYYSQIVNDFQKGDIAEGYSVSREKKESFPLTVTSAQKNPTAFYLCASSNQRGIGNEQFFGPGTRLTVL.